The present entry profiles one TCR beta chain with its context. Its antigen is still unknown. Looked up from germline, CDR1 is SGHTS and CDR2 is YDEGEE. Deletions cut 4 bases from V and 3 bases from J, with 6 bases between. The CDR3 length is 12 residues. The sample originates from a study of T cell responses to AZD1222 COVID-19 vaccine. Produced via immunoSEQ multiplex PCR; TCRdb's table is partial and in-frame only. This sample has around 100,000 clones, with around 87% found just once. General study points: A reported finding is that nearly half of spike-specific TCRs target unmutated variant regions. Spike-spanning, vaccine-associated CD4 TCRs were dominant at 160-218 and 743-854.

The chain joins TRBV5-8 to TRBJ2-3; D is unclear. The receptor was isolated from an adult in good health. Sequenced material: peripheral blood, taken on day 0 of MenACWY control vaccination. CDR3 sequence reads: CASSLITDTQYF. CDR3 DNA sequence: TGTGCCAGCAGCCTCATAACAGATACGCAGTATTTT. The variable domain in full, with the rest retrieved from reference TRBV5-8 and TRBJ2-3, is EAGVTQSPTHLIKTRGQQATLRCSPISGHTSVYWYQQALGLGLQFLLWYDEGEERNRGNFPPRFSGRQFPNYSSELNVNALELEDSALYLCASSLITDTQYFGPGTRLTVL.